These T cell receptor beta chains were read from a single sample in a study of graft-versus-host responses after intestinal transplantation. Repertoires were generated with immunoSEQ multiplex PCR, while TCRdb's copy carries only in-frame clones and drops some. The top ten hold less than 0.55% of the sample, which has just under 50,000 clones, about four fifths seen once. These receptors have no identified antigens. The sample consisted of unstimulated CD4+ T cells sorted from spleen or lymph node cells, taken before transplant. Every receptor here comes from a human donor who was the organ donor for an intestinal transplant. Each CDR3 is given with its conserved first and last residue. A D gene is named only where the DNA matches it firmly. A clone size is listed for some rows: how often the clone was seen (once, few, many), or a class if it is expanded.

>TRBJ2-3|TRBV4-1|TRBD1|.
CASSQSGTGTWGDTQYF
TGCGCCAGCAGCCAATCCGGGACAGGGACCTGGGGAGATACGCAGTATTTT
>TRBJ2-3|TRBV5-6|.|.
CASSARALLGVVTDTQYF
TGTGCCAGCAGTGCTCGGGCACTATTGGGCGTTGTGACAGATACGCAGTATTTT
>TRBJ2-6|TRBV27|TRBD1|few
CASSLSGGGGANVLTF
TGTGCCAGCAGTTTATCAGGGGGCGGTGGGGCCAACGTCCTGACTTTC
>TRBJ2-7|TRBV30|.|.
CAWSVIAGGYEQYF
TGTGCCTGGAGTGTAATCGCGGGTGGCTACGAGCAGTACTTC
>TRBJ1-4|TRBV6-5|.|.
CASSGGIGEKLFF
TGTGCCAGCAGTGGGGGGATCGGTGAAAAACTGTTTTTT
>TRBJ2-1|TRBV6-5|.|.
CASSFTRRSRNNEQFF
TGTGCCAGCAGTTTTACTAGGCGAAGTAGGAACAATGAGCAGTTCTTC
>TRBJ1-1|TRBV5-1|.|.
CASSLVGALGTEAFF
TGCGCCAGCAGCTTGGTAGGGGCGCTAGGCACTGAAGCTTTCTTT
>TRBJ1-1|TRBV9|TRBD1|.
CASSDGRGPTEAFF
TGTGCCAGCAGCGATGGCAGGGGGCCCACTGAAGCTTTCTTT
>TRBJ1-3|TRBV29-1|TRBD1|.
CSASGGTSGNTIYF
TGCAGCGCCTCAGGGGGCACCTCTGGAAACACCATATATTTT
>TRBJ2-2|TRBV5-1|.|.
CASSGGPTSTNTGELFF
TGCGCCAGCAGCGGGGGTCCTACGAGTACGAACACCGGGGAGCTGTTTTTT
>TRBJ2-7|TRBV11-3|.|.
CASSFWEKFYYEQYF
TGTGCCAGCAGCTTTTGGGAGAAGTTTTATTACGAGCAGTACTTC
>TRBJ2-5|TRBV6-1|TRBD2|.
CASSERSGGFETQYF
TGTGCCAGCAGTGAAAGAAGCGGGGGGTTTGAGACCCAGTACTTC
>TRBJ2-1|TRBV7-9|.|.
CASSLSGNEQFF
TGTGCCAGCAGCTTATCGGGGAATGAGCAGTTCTTC
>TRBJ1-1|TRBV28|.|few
CASSLWGVEAFF
TGTGCCAGCAGTTTATGGGGGGTAGAAGCTTTCTTT
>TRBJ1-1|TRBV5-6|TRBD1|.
CASSLYDRGNTEAFF
TGTGCCAGCAGCTTGTATGACAGGGGGAACACTGAAGCTTTCTTT
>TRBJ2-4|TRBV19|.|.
CASSIEGRRTKNIQYF
TGTGCCAGTAGTATCGAGGGGCGGCGTACCAAAAACATTCAGTACTTC
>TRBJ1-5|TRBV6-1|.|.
CASGGYNQPQHF
TGTGCCAGTGGGGGGTACAATCAGCCCCAGCATTTT
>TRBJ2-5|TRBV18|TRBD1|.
CASSPRDRQETQYF
TGTGCCAGCTCACCCAGGGACAGACAAGAGACCCAGTACTTC
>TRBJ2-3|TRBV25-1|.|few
CASSEYWGPKDTQYF
TGTGCCAGCAGTGAATATTGGGGGCCTAAAGATACGCAGTATTTT
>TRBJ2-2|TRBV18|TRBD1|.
CASLRFWTGNTGELFF
TGTGCCAGCCTCAGATTTTGGACAGGGAACACCGGGGAGCTGTTTTTT
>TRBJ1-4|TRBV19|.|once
CASSIPGNNEKLFF
TGTGCCAGTAGTATACCAGGGAATAATGAAAAACTGTTTTTT
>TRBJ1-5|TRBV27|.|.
CASSWNYSNQPQHF
TGTGCCAGCAGTTGGAACTATAGCAATCAGCCCCAGCATTTT
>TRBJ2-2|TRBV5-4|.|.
CASSLVRELGTGELFF
TGTGCCAGCAGCTTGGTTCGGGAGCTTGGGACCGGGGAGCTGTTTTTT
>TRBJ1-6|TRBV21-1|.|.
CASREETGDNSPLHF
TGTGCCAGCAGGGAAGAGACAGGGGATAATTCACCCCTCCACTTT
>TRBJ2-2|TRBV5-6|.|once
CASSLRSGTHTGELFF
TGTGCCAGCAGCTTGAGATCCGGGACCCACACCGGGGAGCTGTTTTTT
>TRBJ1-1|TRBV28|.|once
CASTRPRVLNTEAFF
TGTGCCAGCACTCGTCCCCGGGTCTTGAACACTGAAGCTTTCTTT
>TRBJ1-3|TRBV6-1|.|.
CASRPSSGNTIYF
TGTGCCAGCAGACCGAGCTCTGGAAACACCATATATTTT
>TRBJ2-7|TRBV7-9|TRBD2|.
CASSRTSGRAYEQYF
TGTGCCAGCAGCCGAACTAGCGGGAGGGCCTACGAGCAGTACTTC
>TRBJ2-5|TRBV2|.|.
CASSEGETQYF
TGTGCCAGCAGTGAAGGGGAGACCCAGTACTTC
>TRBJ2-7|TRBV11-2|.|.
CASSLIGGGGAFEQYF
TGTGCCAGCAGCTTAATCGGGGGAGGGGGTGCTTTCGAGCAGTACTTC
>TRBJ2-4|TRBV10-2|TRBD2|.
CASSESIRGTSGSITKNIQYF
TGCGCCAGCAGTGAGTCGATTCGGGGGACTAGCGGGAGCATAACCAAAAACATTCAGTACTTC
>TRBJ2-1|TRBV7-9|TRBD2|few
CASSLLAGTEQFF
TGTGCCAGCAGCTTACTAGCGGGGACTGAGCAGTTCTTC
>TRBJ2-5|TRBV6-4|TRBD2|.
CASEPSGEQETQYF
TGTGCCAGCGAGCCTAGCGGGGAACAAGAGACCCAGTACTTC
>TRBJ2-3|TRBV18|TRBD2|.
CASSPVGLPDTQYF
TGTGCCAGCTCACCAGTGGGACTACCAGATACGCAGTATTTT
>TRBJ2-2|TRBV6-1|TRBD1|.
CASSGQGNTGELFF
TGTGCCAGCAGTGGACAGGGGAACACCGGGGAGCTGTTTTTT
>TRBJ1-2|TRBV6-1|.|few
CASSEAGWGYGYTF
TGTGCCAGCAGTGAAGCGGGGTGGGGCTATGGCTACACCTTC
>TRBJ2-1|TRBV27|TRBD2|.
CASSQTSGRANEQFF
TGTGCCAGCAGTCAGACTAGCGGGAGGGCCAATGAGCAGTTCTTC
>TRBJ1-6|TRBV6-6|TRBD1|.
CASRTGQGSNSPLHF
TGTGCCAGCAGGACCGGACAGGGTAGTAATTCACCCCTCCACTTT
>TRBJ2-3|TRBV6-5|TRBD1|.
CASRGQATDTQYF
TGTGCCAGCAGGGGACAGGCCACAGATACGCAGTATTTT
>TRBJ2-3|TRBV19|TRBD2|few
CASSIGGGFPYTDTQYF
TGTGCCAGTAGTATAGGGGGGGGATTCCCCTACACAGATACGCAGTATTTT
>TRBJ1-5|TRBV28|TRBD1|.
CASRVRGQQPQHF
TGTGCCAGCAGGGTAAGGGGGCAGCAGCCCCAGCATTTT
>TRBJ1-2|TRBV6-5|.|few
CASTGVGGYTF
TGTGCCAGCACAGGGGTGGGGGGCTACACCTTC
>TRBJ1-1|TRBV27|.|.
CASSLSRGTEAFF
TGTGCCAGCAGTTTATCGAGGGGAACTGAAGCTTTCTTT
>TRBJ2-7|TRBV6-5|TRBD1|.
CASSYADRAHEQYF
TGTGCCAGCAGTTACGCGGACAGGGCCCACGAGCAGTACTTC
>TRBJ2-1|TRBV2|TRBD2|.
CASSEARLAANEQFF
TGTGCCAGCAGTGAAGCCAGACTAGCGGCGAATGAGCAGTTCTTC
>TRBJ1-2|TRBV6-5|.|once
CASSYVLGDNRYGYTF
TGTGCCAGCAGTTACGTCCTCGGAGATAACCGCTATGGCTACACCTTC
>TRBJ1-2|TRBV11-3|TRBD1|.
CASRKTGGSYGYTF
TGTGCCAGCAGAAAGACAGGGGGGAGTTATGGCTACACCTTC
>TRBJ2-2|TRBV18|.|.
CASSPKLGYTGELFF
TGTGCCAGCTCACCAAAATTGGGTTACACCGGGGAGCTGTTTTTT
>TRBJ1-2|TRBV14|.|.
CASSPKRFGGQGDGYTF
TGTGCCAGCAGCCCTAAGCGCTTCGGGGGGCAAGGGGATGGCTACACCTTC
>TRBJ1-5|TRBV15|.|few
CATSRAGGGSNQPQHF
TGTGCCACCAGCAGAGCCGGAGGAGGGAGCAATCAGCCCCAGCATTTT
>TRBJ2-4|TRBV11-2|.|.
CASSLGGAKNIQYF
TGTGCCAGCAGCTTAGGGGGCGCCAAAAACATTCAGTACTTC
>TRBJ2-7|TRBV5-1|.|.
CASSAGVSYEQYF
TGCGCCAGCAGCGCTGGAGTCTCCTACGAGCAGTACTTC
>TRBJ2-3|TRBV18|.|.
CASSPQPWDTQYF
TGTGCCAGCTCACCTCAACCTTGGGATACGCAGTATTTT
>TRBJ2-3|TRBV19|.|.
CASSRTPDTQYF
TGTGCCAGTAGTAGGACTCCAGATACGCAGTATTTT
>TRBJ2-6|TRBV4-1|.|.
CASSQLGWEANVLTF
TGCGCCAGCAGCCAATTAGGTTGGGAGGCCAACGTCCTGACTTTC